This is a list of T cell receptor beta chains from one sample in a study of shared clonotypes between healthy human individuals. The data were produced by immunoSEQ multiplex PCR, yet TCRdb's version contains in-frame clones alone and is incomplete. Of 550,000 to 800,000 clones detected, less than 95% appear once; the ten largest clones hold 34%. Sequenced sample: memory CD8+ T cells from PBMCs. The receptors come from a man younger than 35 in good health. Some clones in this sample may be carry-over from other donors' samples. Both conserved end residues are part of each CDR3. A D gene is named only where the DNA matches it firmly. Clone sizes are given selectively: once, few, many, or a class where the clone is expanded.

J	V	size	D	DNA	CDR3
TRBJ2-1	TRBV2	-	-	TGTGCCAGCAGTGATGGGGTGGGACTCGACAATGAGCAGTTCTTC	CASSDGVGLDNEQFF
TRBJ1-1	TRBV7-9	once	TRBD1	TGTGCCAGCAGTCCACAGGGGGGAAATTGGCGTGCTTTCTTT	CASSPQGGNWRAFF
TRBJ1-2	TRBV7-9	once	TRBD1	TGTGCCAGCAGCTTAAACCCGGGACAGTACTACACCTTC	CASSLNPGQYYTF
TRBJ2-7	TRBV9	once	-	TGTGCCAGCAGCGTAGACTTGAGTAGCTCCTACGAGCAGTACTTC	CASSVDLSSSYEQYF
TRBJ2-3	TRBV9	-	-	TGTGCCAGCAGCGTCCCTTCGGGCCCCCCTCACTCTAGCACAGATACGCAGTATTTT	CASSVPSGPPHSSTDTQYF
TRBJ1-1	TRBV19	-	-	TGTGCCAGTAGTAAACACAGGAAGGAGGACACTGAAGCTTTCTTT	CASSKHRKEDTEAFF
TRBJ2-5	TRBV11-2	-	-	TGTGCCAGCAGCTTATACGGGTTGGCCCAGTACTTC	CASSLYGLAQYF
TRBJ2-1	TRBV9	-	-	TGTGCCAGCAGCGTAGAGTGGGAGCCTCCCCATGAGCAGTTCTTC	CASSVEWEPPHEQFF
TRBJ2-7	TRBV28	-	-	TGTGCCAGCAGTTTATCAATCAACTCCTACGAGCAGTACTTC	CASSLSINSYEQYF
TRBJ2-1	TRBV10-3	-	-	TGTGCCATCAGTCCGGAGGCTAGTCCCTACAATGAGCAGTTCTTC	CAISPEASPYNEQFF
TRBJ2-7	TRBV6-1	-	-	TGTGCCAGCAGTGAAGCAGCCGGGAGCTACGAGCAGTACTTC	CASSEAAGSYEQYF
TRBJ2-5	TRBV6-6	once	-	TGTGCCAGCACCAACGGTTGGGGGGAGACCCAGTACTTC	CASTNGWGETQYF
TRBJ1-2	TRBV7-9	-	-	TGTGCCAGCAGCTTAGCCGGGCAGATGATTAACTATGGCTACACCTTC	CASSLAGQMINYGYTF
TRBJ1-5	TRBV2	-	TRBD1	TGTGCCAGCAGAGGACAGGGTGGGGGTCAGCCCCAGCATTTT	CASRGQGGGQPQHF
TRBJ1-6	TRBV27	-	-	TGTGCCAGCAGTTTATTGTCTTGGGGGAATTCACCCCTCCACTTT	CASSLLSWGNSPLHF
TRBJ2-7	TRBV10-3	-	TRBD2	TGTGCCATCAGTGATTTCAGCGGGAGTTACGAGCAGTACTTC	CAISDFSGSYEQYF
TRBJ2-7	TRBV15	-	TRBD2	TGTGCCACCAGCAGATCCTGGACTAGCGGGAGCCTAATCCCCGAGCAGTACTTC	CATSRSWTSGSLIPEQYF
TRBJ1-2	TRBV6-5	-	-	TGTGCCAGCAGTGCTGGGGCGGGCTACACCTTC	CASSAGAGYTF
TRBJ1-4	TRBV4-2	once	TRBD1	TGTGCCAGCAGCCCAGGGGGGGAAGGTTATGAAAAACTGTTTTTT	CASSPGGEGYEKLFF
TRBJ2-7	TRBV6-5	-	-	TGTGGATGGTTAGGGGGGTCTAACTACTACGAGCAGTACTTC	CGWLGGSNYYEQYF
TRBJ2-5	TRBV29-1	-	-	TGCAGCGTTGAACCGCGGTGGAACCAAGAGACCCAGTACTTC	CSVEPRWNQETQYF
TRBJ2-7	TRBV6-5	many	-	TGTGCCAGCAGTGGCAGACCGGACAGCTACGAGCAGTACTTC	CASSGRPDSYEQYF
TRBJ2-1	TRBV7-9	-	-	TGTGCCAGCAGCTTACCCGCGGTCACCTACAATGAGCAGTTCTTC	CASSLPAVTYNEQFF
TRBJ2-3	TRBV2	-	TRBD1	TGTGCCCGAACCGGGACAGGCCGTGACGGGACGCAGTATTTT	CARTGTGRDGTQYF
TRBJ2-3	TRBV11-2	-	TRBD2	TGTGCCAGCAGCTTAGATCGTTCCCTAGCGGGAGATCTAGGCTATTTT	CASSLDRSLAGDLGYF
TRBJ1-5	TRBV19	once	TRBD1	TGTGCCACCGGGACAGGGGTCGTGCCCCAGCATTTT	CATGTGVVPQHF
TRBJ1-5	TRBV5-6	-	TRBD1	TGTGCCAGCAGCTTTGGACAGGGAGGTCAGCCCCAGCATTTT	CASSFGQGGQPQHF
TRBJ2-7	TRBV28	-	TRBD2	TGTGCCAGCAGTTTGGGACTAGCGGGAGGCTACGAGCAGTACTTC	CASSLGLAGGYEQYF
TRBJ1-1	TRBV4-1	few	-	TGCGCCAGCAGCCATAGCCGGGATCCGAACACTGAAGCTTTCTTT	CASSHSRDPNTEAFF
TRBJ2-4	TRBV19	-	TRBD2	TGTGCCAGTAGTATGCTTCCGGGACTAGCGGGAGATGACATTCAGTACTTC	CASSMLPGLAGDDIQYF
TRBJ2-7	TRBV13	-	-	TGTGCCAGCAGCTTAGCGGAAACCTACGAGCAGTACTTC	CASSLAETYEQYF
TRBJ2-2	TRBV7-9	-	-	TGTGCCAGCAGCTTTCGTGACAGGCAGACCGGGGAGCTGTTTTTT	CASSFRDRQTGELFF
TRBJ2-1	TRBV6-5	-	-	TGTGCCGTACGGGGGCTCTCCTACAATGAGCAGTTCTTC	CAVRGLSYNEQFF
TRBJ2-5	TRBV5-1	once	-	TGCGCCAGCAGCTTGAAAGGGGGGCCGTGGCTAGAGACCCAGTACTTC	CASSLKGGPWLETQYF
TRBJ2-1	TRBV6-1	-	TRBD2	TGTGCCAGCAGTGACTTAGCGGGGACCCCCTACAATGAGCAGTTCTTC	CASSDLAGTPYNEQFF
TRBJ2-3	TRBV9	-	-	TGTGCCAGCAGCTCCCCGGTAACTTTACAGAAAAGCACAGATACGCAGTATTTT	CASSSPVTLQKSTDTQYF
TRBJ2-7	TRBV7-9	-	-	TGTGCCAGCAGCTTATTTGAGAGGGGGCAGTACTTC	CASSLFERGQYF
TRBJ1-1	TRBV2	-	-	TGTGCCAGCAGTGATCGGGGATTCACTGAAGCTTTCTTT	CASSDRGFTEAFF
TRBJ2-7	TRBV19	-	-	TGTGCCAGTAGTATTTGGACGTCAAGCTCCTACGAGCAGTACTTC	CASSIWTSSSYEQYF
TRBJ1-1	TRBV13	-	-	TGTGCCAGCAGCTTAGGTGACACTGAAGCTTTCTTT	CASSLGDTEAFF
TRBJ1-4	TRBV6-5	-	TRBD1	TGTGCCAGCAGTTACTCGAGCGGGACAGGGAATGAAAAACTGTTTTTT	CASSYSSGTGNEKLFF
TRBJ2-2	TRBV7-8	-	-	TGTGCCAGCAGCCCTCGGGACCATCGGTCCGGGGAGCTGTTTTTT	CASSPRDHRSGELFF
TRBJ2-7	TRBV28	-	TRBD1	TGTGCCAGCAGTACGATTACCCAACAGGGGCCCTACGAGCAGTACTTC	CASSTITQQGPYEQYF
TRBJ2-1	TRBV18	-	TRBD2	TGTGCCAGCTCACCACCGGGACTAGCGGGTTACTCCTACAATGAGCAGTTCTTC	CASSPPGLAGYSYNEQFF
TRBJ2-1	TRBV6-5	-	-	TGTGCCAGCAGCTCTTTGCCCCCCGGCAATGAGCAGTTCTTC	CASSSLPPGNEQFF
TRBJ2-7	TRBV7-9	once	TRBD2	TGTGCCAGCACGGGCGGGAGTTCCTACGAGCAGTACTTC	CASTGGSSYEQYF
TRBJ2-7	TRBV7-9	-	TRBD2	TGTGCCAGCAGCTGGGGACTAGCGGATACCTACGAGCAGTACTTC	CASSWGLADTYEQYF
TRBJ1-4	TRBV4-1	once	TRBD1	TGCGCCAGCAGCCATATACCGGGACAGGGTTTCACTAATGAAAAACTGTTTTTT	CASSHIPGQGFTNEKLFF
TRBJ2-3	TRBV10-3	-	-	TGTGCCATCAGTGAAGCTCGGCTAGCCAACACAGATACGCAGTATTTT	CAISEARLANTDTQYF
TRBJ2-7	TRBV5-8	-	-	TGTGCCAGCAGCTTGCAGGGGAAGGAGCAGTACTTC	CASSLQGKEQYF
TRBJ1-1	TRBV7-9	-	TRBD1	TGTGCCAGCAGCTTGAGGGACAGGGGGGCGGGCACTGAAGCTTTCTTT	CASSLRDRGAGTEAFF
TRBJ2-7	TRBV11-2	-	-	TGTGCCAGCAGCTCAGACAGGAGAACCTACGAGCAGTACTTC	CASSSDRRTYEQYF
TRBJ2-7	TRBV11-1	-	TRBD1	TGTGCCAGCAGCTTATCCACGGGGACAGGGCGTTACGAGCAGTACTTC	CASSLSTGTGRYEQYF
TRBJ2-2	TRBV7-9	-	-	TGTGCCAGCAGCCCATCCGGGAACACCGGGGAGCTGTTTTTT	CASSPSGNTGELFF
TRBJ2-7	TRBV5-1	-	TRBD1	TGCGCCAGCACCTACTCTGACAGGGGTATGGGCGAGCAGTACTTC	CASTYSDRGMGEQYF